What follows are 20 T cell receptor beta chains derived from one specimen sequenced in a study of cytomegalovirus exposure and HLA in healthy donors. PCR primers comprised 60 Vbeta and 13 Jbeta primers. The method was immunoSEQ multiplex PCR; TCRdb's version includes in-frame clones alone and lacks a portion of them. The data show more than 65,000 clones, 74% seen once. What was sequenced was PBMCs. The receptors come from a woman aged 60-70 years in good health and CMV-seropositive.

This clone occurred many times. The V and J genes are TRBV5-5 and TRBJ1-4; D is possibly TRBD1 (5 bases). The germline V gene has CDR1 SGHKS and CDR2 YYEKEE (reference sequence). Trimming took 1 base from V and 2 from J, leaving 15 bases between them. The CDR3 runs to 17 residues. CDR3 DNA sequence: TGTGCCAGCAGCTTGTGGGGGGGACCTGCGACTAATGAAAAACTGTTTTTT. This codes for CASSLWGGPATNEKLFF.

Turning to this clone: At one end the junction does not follow the germline gene, possibly because of a read error. The V call is TRBV5-1, the J call TRBJ2-7, with TRBD2 identical over 16 bases. Germline loops: CDR1 SGHRS, CDR2 YFSETQ. The CDR3 runs to 17 residues. As DNA, the CDR3 is TGCGCCAGCAGGTTGGGACTAGCGGGAGGGCCGAGCTACGAGCAGTACTTC. Protein product: CASRLGLAGGPSYEQYF.

The genes are TRBV6-6 and TRBJ2-2; D perhaps matches TRBD2 (6 bases). V was pared by 7 bases and J by 6 bases, with 18 bases between. Per germline, CDR1 MNHNY and CDR2 SVGAGI (reference sequence). The CDR3 runs 15 residues. CDR3 residues: CASMWPKGGAGELFF. The CDR3 DNA follows: TGTGCCAGCATGTGGCCAAAAGGAGGGGCCGGGGAGCTGTTTTTT.

This sequence joins TRBV5-6 and TRBJ1-3; unclear D gene. CDR3 length equals 16 residues. Germline lookup yields CDR1 SGHDT and CDR2 YYEEEE. V was pared by 2 bases and J by 4 bases, with 16 bases between. The CDR3 DNA is TGTGCCAGCAGCTTACACGCAGGAGGTTCAGGAAACACCATATATTTT. Protein product: CASSLHAGGSGNTIYF.

The rearrangement joins TRBV2 to TRBJ2-7; D gene unclear. The CDR3 runs to 13 residues. Germline V gives CDR1 SNHLY, CDR2 FYNNEI. V was cut by 1 base and J by 6 bases, with 10 bases left in between. CDR3 residues: CASSEGPLGEQYF. The CDR3 DNA sequence: TGTGCCAGCAGTGAAGGGCCGCTAGGCGAGCAGTACTTC.

This clone has just one count. The V gene is TRBV27, the J gene TRBJ1-1, with a weak D call TRBD1 (5 bases). In germline, CDR1 is MNHEY, CDR2 SMNVEV (reference sequence). V was cut by 8 bases and J by 2 bases, with 15 bases left in between. The CDR3 contains 14 residues. CDR3 residues: CASGYGGGNTEAFF. DNA for the CDR3: TGTGCCAGCGGCTATGGGGGGGGTAACACTGAAGCTTTCTTT.

A remark on this clone: A read error is the likely source, as a far larger clone sits one nucleotide away. The J gene is TRBJ1-5, the V gene TRBV29-1; D remains unclear. The germline gives CDR1 SQVTM, CDR2 ANQGSEA. The CDR3 loop spans 13 amino acids. The V gene lost 3 bases and the J gene lost 4 bases, with 10 bases spanning the gap. The CDR3, as DNA: TGCAGCGTTGATGCGGGCTGGAATCAGCCCCAGCATTTT. Translated: CSVDAGWNQPQHF.

The chain recombines TRBV20-1 with TRBJ2-5, with D possibly TRBD2 on 6 matching bases. The germline V gene encodes CDR1 DFQATT and CDR2 SNEGSKA (reference sequence). The V and J ends lost 0 bases and 7 bases respectively, with 6 bases between them. The CDR3 totals 11 residues. DNA of the CDR3: TGCAGTGCTAGAGATAGCGGGACCCAGTACTTC. This codes for CSARDSGTQYF.

The rearrangement joins TRBV6-5 to TRBJ2-1; 7 positions match TRBD1. This CDR3 spans 14 amino acids. Germline CDR1 reads MNHEY; CDR2 reads SVGAGI. V trimming: 0 bases; J trimming: 10 bases; junction bases outside the gene matches: 6. DNA for the CDR3: TGTGCCAGCAGTTACTCGACAGGGTTGAACGAGCAGTTCTTC. Amino acid sequence: CASSYSTGLNEQFF.

The chain carries TRBV25-1 and TRBJ2-5; D not resolved. This CDR3 comprises 15 residues. The germline CDR1 and CDR2 sequences are MGHDK and SYGVNS. The V and J ends lost 1 base and 0 bases respectively, with 9 bases between them. DNA of the CDR3: TGTGCCAGCAGTGAATTCCGGTTGTACCAAGAGACCCAGTACTTC. Translating it yields CASSEFRLYQETQYF. Full variable domain (remainder filled in from reference TRBV25-1 and TRBJ2-5): EADIYQTPRYLVIGTGKKITLECSQTMGHDKMYWYQQDPGMELHLIHYSYGVNSTEKGDLSSESTVSRIRTEHFPLTLESARPSHTSQYLCASSEFRLYQETQYFGPGTRLLVL.

The chain combines TRBV5-1 with TRBJ1-2, with D maybe TRBD1 (6 bases). The ends were cut back, 0 bases at V and 6 bases at J, with 15 bases in the middle. The length of the CDR3 is 15 residues. Germline lookup yields CDR1 SGHRS and CDR2 YFSETQ. The CDR3 loop reads CASSLVQGSFDGYTF. The CDR3 coding sequence is TGCGCCAGCAGCTTGGTACAGGGATCCTTCGATGGCTACACCTTC.

The chain couples TRBV30 to TRBJ1-2; 7 nucleotides align to TRBD1. The CDR3 runs to 13 residues. Germline values: CDR1 GTSNPN, CDR2 SVGIG (reference sequence). Germline trimming cut 7 bases from V and 7 bases from J; bases unmatched to any gene: 12. CDR3 DNA sequence: TGTGCCTCCAGGGGGACAGCGGCACGTGGCTACACCTTC. Residues: CASRGTAARGYTF.

The chain employs TRBV5-8 and TRBJ2-5; 8 positions agree with TRBD1. V lost 8 bases to trimming and J lost 5 bases; unmatched junction nucleotides: 11. The germline V gene has CDR1 SGHTS and CDR2 YDEGEE. This CDR3 region has 14 residues. CDR3 loop: CASHSGGFRETQYF. In DNA form, the CDR3 reads TGTGCCAGTCATTCAGGGGGCTTTAGGGAGACCCAGTACTTC.

The rearrangement links TRBV6-5 to TRBJ2-2; D remains unclear. CDR1 and CDR2 from the germline V gene are MNHEY and SVGAGI. Trimming took 2 bases from V and 6 from J, leaving 7 bases between them. The length of the CDR3 is 13 residues. The CDR3: CASSYEESGELFF. CDR3 sequence (DNA): TGTGCCAGCAGTTACGAGGAATCCGGGGAGCTGTTTTTT.

This clone was seen a few times. The genes are TRBV7-9 and TRBJ1-6, with a tentative D call TRBD1 (6 bases). There are 13 residues in the CDR3. Germline V gene lookup returns CDR1 SEHNR and CDR2 FQNEAQ (reference sequence). The V end lost 6 bases, the J end lost 10 bases, and 13 bases lay between the germline ends. The CDR3 spells CASSPQGFSPLHF. The CDR3 DNA reads as TGTGCCAGCAGTCCACAGGGATTCTCACCCCTCCACTTT.

The V call is TRBV10-3, the J call TRBJ2-1, with D possibly being TRBD2 (6 bases). Trimming took off 8 bases at V and 5 bases at J, with 13 bases between the two ends. The CDR3 spans 13 residues. Germline-derived CDR1 and CDR2 are ENHRY and SYGVKD. The DNA of the CDR3 is TGTGCCATCTCCCTAGCGCTCAACAATGAGCAGTTCTTC. Translating it yields CAISLALNNEQFF.

This chain joins TRBV6-5 and TRBJ1-1; D might be TRBD1 (5 bases). The CDR3 has 15 amino acids. The germline gives CDR1 MNHEY, CDR2 SVGAGI. V was shortened by 0 bases and J by 2 bases, with 10 bases between the two germline ends. In DNA, the CDR3 is TGTGCCAGCAGTTACTCAAATACAGGAAACACTGAAGCTTTCTTT. Protein sequence: CASSYSNTGNTEAFF.

There are a few counts of this clone. The chain employs TRBV12-5 and TRBJ2-1; D unclear. V lost 5 bases, J lost 8 bases, and 19 bases lay in between. Germline loops: CDR1 LGHNT, CDR2 FRNRAP. This CDR3 has 15 amino acids. The CDR3 reads CASGLTYIEADEQFF. In DNA form, the CDR3 reads TGTGCTAGTGGTCTAACATACATAGAGGCGGATGAGCAGTTCTTC.

The chain couples TRBV11-2 to TRBJ2-1, with D possibly being TRBD1 (6 bases). Trimming pared 0 bases from V and 2 bases from J, leaving 8 bases between. The CDR3 is 15 amino acids. CDR1 SGHAT and CDR2 FQNNGV come from the germline V gene. The CDR3 spells CASSLEGGPYNEQFF. The CDR3 bases are TGTGCCAGCAGCTTAGAAGGGGGTCCCTACAATGAGCAGTTCTTC.

The V gene is TRBV30, the J gene TRBJ2-2; D perhaps matches TRBD2 (6 bases). Germline V CDR1 and CDR2: GTSNPN, SVGIG (reference sequence). V gave up 2 bases and J gave up 8 bases, with 18 bases separating them. The CDR3 has 15 amino acids. The CDR3 region is CAWSPRTNQKGELFF. In nucleotides, the CDR3 is TGTGCCTGGAGTCCCCGGACTAATCAAAAAGGGGAGCTGTTTTTT.